This T cell receptor (beta chain) is drawn from a study of blood T cell repertoires in COVID-19. The length of the CDR3 is 18 residues. Germline lookup yields CDR1 DFQATT and CDR2 SNEGSKA (reference sequence). The trim removed 3 bases at V and 4 bases at J, leaving 15 bases unmatched. Some clones are missing from TCRdb's copy, which holds only in-frame ones; the method was immunoSEQ multiplex PCR. The sample shows tens of thousands of clones, around 82% of them seen only once. Sequencing input: peripheral blood. The V and J genes are TRBV20-1 and TRBJ2-3; 11 bases map to TRBD2. The TCR comes from an elderly woman with COVID-19, enrolled during active disease. The CDR3 nucleotides are TGCAGTGCTAGTGGGTTTTGGGGTAGCGGGGGGGCTTCAGATACGCAGTATTTT. It codes for CSASGFWGSGGASDTQYF.